There are a few counts of the clone carrying this T cell receptor (beta chain). Germline CDR1 reads MNHEY; CDR2 reads SVGAGI. Trimming pared 2 bases from V and 0 bases from J, leaving 8 bases between. The CDR3 is 16 amino acids. The data derive from a study of T-cell memory formation after mild COVID-19. MiXCR, run by TCRdb on the 5' RACE reads, gives a single entry per CDR3 protein. Among about 430,000 distinct CDR3 sequences listed, roughly a quarter were seen once. The material sequenced was PBMCs or a T cell subset sorted from them (not recorded which). This receptor was taken from an adult woman who had mild COVID-19 (a few samples of this study predate the infection). Cell type and time point are not known. The chain couples TRBV6-5 to TRBJ1-6; D gene unclear. The CDR3 is CASSYTQSSYNSPLHF. CDR3 nucleotide sequence: TGTGCCAGCAGTTACACGCAGAGCTCCTATAATTCACCCCTCCACTTT.